The 19 T cell receptor beta chains reported below all come from one sample, sequenced in a study of blood T cell repertoires in COVID-19. TCRdb keeps only in-frame clones here, not all; method: immunoSEQ multiplex PCR. The table has around 63,000 clones, roughly 86% seen once. The sample was peripheral blood. The source of these receptors is a man aged 45 to 65 with active COVID-19.

The J gene is TRBJ2-3, the V gene TRBV7-8; TRBD2 matches 13 bases. The germline CDR1 and CDR2 sequences are SGHVS and FQNEAQ. There are 16 residues in the CDR3. The junction had 5 bases not matched to a gene; V was cut back by 5 bases and J by 3 bases. The CDR3 loop reads CASSITSGGVTDTQYF. In DNA form, the CDR3 reads TGTGCCAGCAGCATTACTAGCGGGGGGGTAACAGATACGCAGTATTTT. Drawing the rest from reference TRBV7-8 and TRBJ2-3, the complete variable domain is GAGVSQSPRYKVAKRGQDVALRCDPISGHVSLFWYQQALGQGPEFLTYFQNEAQLDKSGLPSDRFFAERPEGSVSTLKIQRTQQEDSAVYLCASSITSGGVTDTQYFGPGTRLTVL.

The V and J genes are TRBV28 and TRBJ1-6; 7 bases agree with TRBD1. The CDR3 is made up of 15 amino acids. CDR1 MDHEN and CDR2 SYDVKM come from the germline V gene. Unmatched junction bases numbered 8, after V lost 3 bases and J lost 9 bases. The DNA for the CDR3 is TGTGCCAGCAGTTTCCCCAGACAGGGTGGTTCACCCCTCCACTTT. Amino acids: CASSFPRQGGSPLHF.

The V call is TRBV7-2, the J call TRBJ2-7, with 8 nucleotides matching TRBD1. Losses at the gene ends were 5 bases for V and 2 bases for J; bases not matched to a gene: 8. The germline gives CDR1 SGHTA, CDR2 FQGNSA. The CDR3 extends over 15 amino acids. The CDR3 DNA reads TGTGCCAGCAGCATATCGGGACAGGATGCCTACGAGCAGTACTTC. This translates into CASSISGQDAYEQYF.

This clone was counted a few times. One junction end disagrees with the germline gene, perhaps due to a read error. The J gene is TRBJ2-1, the V gene TRBV5-5; tentatively, D is TRBD2 (6 bases). Germline-derived CDR1 and CDR2 are SGHKS and YYEKEE (reference sequence). The CDR3 loop spans 16 amino acids. The CDR3 nucleotides read TGTGCCAGCGCAGACCCGGGAGCGGCGATCTACGATGAGCAGTTCTTC. This gives the protein CASADPGAAIYDEQFF.

CDR3 region: CASSNKGASTDTQYF. CDR3 bases: TGCGCCAGCAGCAACAAGGGGGCTAGCACAGATACGCAGTATTTT. This chain uses TRBV5-1 with TRBJ2-3; 7 bases match TRBD1. CDR1 is SGHRS and CDR2 is YFSETQ in the germline V gene. The CDR3 is 15 residues long. With V trimmed by 4 bases and J by 0 bases, 5 bases remained unmatched.

V and J are TRBV6-6 and TRBJ1-2, with D possibly TRBD1 on 6 matching bases. Trimming took 2 bases from V and 4 from J, leaving 14 bases between them. The CDR3 runs 15 residues. The germline CDR1 and CDR2 sequences are MNHNY and SVGAGI (reference sequence). The CDR3 loop is CASSYREDSFYGYTF. DNA of the CDR3: TGTGCCAGCAGTTACCGAGAGGACAGTTTCTATGGCTACACCTTC.

V and J are TRBV21-1 and TRBJ1-2; no DNA check was done on the table's D call, TRBD1. TRBV21-1 is classified as a pseudogene. This CDR3 spans 15 amino acids. The CDR3 spells CASSLYRTEEEGYTF. The CDR3 coding sequence is TGTGCCAGCAGTCTATACAGGACAGAGGAAGAAGGCTACACCTTC.

V and J are TRBV6-2 or TRBV6-3 and TRBJ1-2; the match to TRBD1 covers 10 bases. V dropped 4 bases and J dropped 4; count of bases not matched to a gene: 6. CDR3 length: 15 amino acids. Germline CDR1 reads MNHEY; CDR2 reads SVGEGT. The CDR3 loop is CASSSGTGVFYGYTF. The DNA of the CDR3 is TGTGCCAGCAGTTCTGGGACAGGGGTGTTCTATGGCTACACCTTC.

This clone was counted between two and nine times. The V call is TRBV2, the J call TRBJ1-2; TRBD1 aligns across 10 bases. Germline CDR1 is SNHLY and CDR2 is FYNNEI. V lost 7 bases to trimming and J lost 2 bases; unmatched junction nucleotides: 7. The CDR3 is 15 residues long. This CDR3 is CASNPSGQGNYGYTF. As DNA, the CDR3 is TGTGCCAGCAATCCCTCGGGACAGGGGAACTATGGCTACACCTTC. Full variable domain (missing parts from reference TRBV2 and TRBJ1-2): EPEVTQTPSHQVTQMGQEVILRCVPISNHLYFYWYRQILGQKVEFLVSFYNNEISEKSEIFDDQFSVERPDGSNFTLKIRSTKLEDSAMYFCASNPSGQGNYGYTFGSGTRLTVV.

This clone was detected only once. The rearrangement uses TRBV19 and TRBJ1-2; D is unresolved. Germline CDR1 is LNHDA and CDR2 is SQIVND (reference sequence). The ends were cut back, 5 bases at V and 4 bases at J, with 5 bases in the middle. CDR3 length: 11 amino acids. CDR3 loop: CASSPSYGYTF. The CDR3 DNA follows: TGTGCCAGTAGTCCCTCCTATGGCTACACCTTC.

This clone was picked up one time. J is TRBJ2-3 and V is TRBV2; no reliable D call. CDR1 is SNHLY, CDR2 FYNNEI, per germline. CDR3 length equals 12 residues. Trimming removed 6 bases from V and 3 bases from J, with 7 bases in between. CDR3 loop: CASSLGTDTQYF. The CDR3 coding sequence is TGTGCCAGCAGCCTCGGGACAGATACGCAGTATTTT.

V gene TRBV6-5 combines with J gene TRBJ1-1; no definite D call. Per the germline V gene, CDR1 is MNHEY and CDR2 is SVGAGI. The V and J ends lost 4 bases and 1 base respectively, with 10 bases between them. The CDR3 spans 14 residues. The CDR3 protein is CASSSPSTNTEAFF. The CDR3 DNA sequence: TGTGCCAGCAGTTCTCCATCTACGAACACTGAAGCTTTCTTT.

This clone occurred a few times. The CDR3 here is CASNGLDNSPLHF. The CDR3 DNA reads as TGTGCCAGCAACGGACTGGATAATTCACCCCTCCACTTT. The rearrangement uses TRBV7-9 and TRBJ1-6, with unresolved D. CDR3 size: 13 residues. The V gene's germline CDR1 is SEHNR and CDR2 FQNEAQ (reference sequence). The V and J ends lost 7 bases and 5 bases respectively, with 9 bases between them. Full variable domain (remainder filled in from reference TRBV7-9 and TRBJ1-6): DTGVSQNPRHKITKRGQNVTFRCDPISEHNRLYWYRQTLGQGPEFLTYFQNEAQLEKSRLLSDRFSAERPKGSFSTLEIQRTEQGDSAMYLCASNGLDNSPLHFGNGTRLTVT.

V is TRBV19 and J is TRBJ2-7; D may be TRBD1 (6 bases). The V gene lost 3 bases and the J gene lost 0 bases, with 9 bases spanning the gap. The CDR3 totals 14 residues. Germline V gives CDR1 LNHDA, CDR2 SQIVND (reference sequence). CDR3 loop: CASSIRDNSYEQYF. CDR3 DNA sequence: TGTGCCAGTAGTATCCGGGACAACTCCTACGAGCAGTACTTC.

V usage is TRBV12-3 or TRBV12-4 and J usage is TRBJ1-2; TRBD1 might be the D (5 bases). This CDR3 has 13 residues. Trimming cost V 6 bases and J 2 bases, with 10 bases left between them. CDR3 region: CASRLPGNYGYTF. The CDR3 coding sequence is TGTGCCAGCAGACTACCAGGGAACTATGGCTACACCTTC.

The chain has TRBV3-1 (or the pseudogene TRBV3-2) and TRBJ2-5, with D possibly matching TRBD2 (6 bases). With 3 bases removed from V and 6 bases from J, the gap between germline ends came to 20 bases. CDR3 length equals 16 residues. Germline lookup yields CDR1 LGHDT and CDR2 YNNKEL (reference sequence). The CDR3 nucleotides read TGTGCCAGCAGCCATCCCCTCGGGACTCTCAAGAAGACCCAGTACTTC. Encoded protein: CASSHPLGTLKKTQYF.

The chain employs TRBV6-5 and TRBJ2-1; possibly TRBD2 for D (5 bases). Per the germline V gene, CDR1 is MNHEY and CDR2 is SVGAGI. This CDR3 has 16 amino acids. With 2 bases removed from V and 6 bases from J, the gap between germline ends came to 17 bases. As DNA, the CDR3 is TGTGCCAGCAGTTACGTCTCAACGGGGAAACTCAATGAGCAGTTCTTC. Translated, it gives CASSYVSTGKLNEQFF.

The chain employs TRBV11-2 and TRBJ1-5; D uncertain. Trimming cost V 6 bases and J 4 bases, with 16 bases left between them. The germline V gene encodes CDR1 SGHAT and CDR2 FQNNGV. The CDR3 extends over 15 amino acids. CDR3 loop: CASSFDGRENQPQHF. CDR3 in DNA: TGTGCCAGCAGTTTCGACGGGAGGGAGAATCAGCCCCAGCATTTT. Based on the CDR3 plus reference TRBV11-2 and TRBJ1-5, the full variable domain is EAGVAQSPRYKIIEKRQSVAFWCNPISGHATLYWYQQILGQGPKLLIQFQNNGVVDDSQLPKDRFSAERLKGVDSTLKIQPAKLEDSAVYLCASSFDGRENQPQHFGDGTRLSIL.

The chain links TRBV4-3 to TRBJ2-1, with D perhaps matching TRBD1 (5 bases). This CDR3 region has 14 residues. V gave up 2 bases and J gave up 5 bases, with 10 bases separating them. In germline, CDR1 is LGHNA, CDR2 YSLEER. DNA of the CDR3: TGCGCCAGCAGCCAAAACGTAGGGGACAATGAGCAGTTCTTC. Amino acids: CASSQNVGDNEQFF.